This T cell receptor (beta chain) was identified during a study of cytomegalovirus exposure and HLA in healthy donors. Study results and caveats: Analyses of presence/absence relied on an assumption of roughly uniform sequencing depth across donors.

With 60 Vbeta and 13 Jbeta primers, the PCR was carried out. Libraries were prepared by immunoSEQ multiplex PCR; TCRdb keeps only in-frame clonotypes and omits some of them. The sample has roughly 97,000 clones; 81% are singletons. Points on this clone: Its antigen is undetermined.

Sequences were obtained from PBMCs. The sequence came from a man in his forties in good health and CMV-seropositive.

In nucleotides, the CDR3 is TGCGCCAGCAGTATCGGGACACAGCGTATGAGGGAGCTGTTTTTT. It specifies CASSIGTQRMRELFF. The chain combines TRBV5-1 with TRBJ2-2; D may be TRBD1 (6 bases). The CDR3 loop spans 15 amino acids. The V and J ends lost 5 bases and 9 bases respectively, with 20 bases between them. Germline-derived CDR1 and CDR2 are SGHRS and YFSETQ.